The 22 T cell receptor beta chains below were found in one sample sequenced in a study of T cell responses to AZD1222 COVID-19 vaccine. The repertoire was sequenced with immunoSEQ multiplex PCR; TCRdb's copy has only in-frame clones and lacks some. The sample has approximately 140,000 clones, more than 80% seen once. Material: peripheral blood, obtained 28 days after the second AZD1222 dose. These receptors came from an adult who received the AZD1222 COVID-19 vaccine.

This chain links TRBV11-3 with TRBJ2-5; weak D call: TRBD1 (6 bases). Trimming left V 3 bases short and J 2 bases short, with 7 bases between. The CDR3 is 13 amino acids. Germline V gene data show CDR1 as SGHNT and CDR2 as YENEEA. The CDR3 DNA follows: TGTGCCAGCAGCTTTGGACAGCAAGAGACCCAGTACTTC. Its translation: CASSFGQQETQYF. The full variable domain, in which reference TRBV11-3 and TRBJ2-5 provide the parts outside the CDR3, is EAGVVQSPRYKIIEKKQPVAFWCNPISGHNTLYWYLQNLGQGPELLIRYENEEAVDDSQLPKDRFSAERLKGVDSTLKIQPAELGDSAVYLCASSFGQQETQYFGPGTRLLVL.

This clone counts as medium-sized. The chain is built from TRBV6-4 and TRBJ2-1, with 8 bases aligning to TRBD1. Trimming removed 3 bases from V and 10 bases from J; junction bases left unmatched: 5. Per germline, CDR1 MRHNA and CDR2 SNTAGT. The CDR3 spans 13 residues. The CDR3 sequence: CASSDSGQGEQFF. As DNA, the CDR3 is TGTGCCAGCAGTGATTCCGGACAGGGCGAGCAGTTCTTC.

V usage is TRBV10-1 and J usage is TRBJ2-3, with TRBD2 matching over 7 bases. This CDR3 is 16 amino acids long. Per germline, CDR1 WNHNN and CDR2 SYGVQD (reference sequence). V was pared by 4 bases and J by 2 bases, with 9 bases of the junction left unmatched. CDR3 region: CASSGVTSGTTDTQYF. The CDR3 DNA reads as TGCGCCAGCAGTGGGGTGACAAGCGGGACCACAGATACGCAGTATTTT.

The chain is built from TRBV3-1 (or the pseudogene TRBV3-2) and TRBJ1-1; D gene ambiguous. V lost 1 base, J lost 5 bases, and 8 bases lay in between. The CDR3 is made up of 13 amino acids. Germline assignment: CDR1 LGHDT and CDR2 YNNKEL (reference sequence). CDR3 loop: CASSQVSTTEAFF. DNA of the CDR3: TGTGCCAGCAGCCAAGTGTCTACGACTGAAGCTTTCTTT.

The sample holds one count of this clone. Within the sample, other DNA sequences also encode this same CDR3. This rearrangement joins TRBV24-1 to TRBJ1-1, with D possibly being TRBD1 (6 bases). The CDR3 consists of 13 residues. CDR1 is KGHDR and CDR2 is SFDVKD in the germline V gene. The V gene lost 7 bases and the J gene lost 1 base, with 9 bases spanning the gap. The CDR3 reads CATRRGPNTEAFF. CDR3 coding DNA: TGTGCCACCAGGCGGGGGCCGAACACTGAAGCTTTCTTT.

A single count supports this clone. The chain links TRBV27 to TRBJ1-1; D is ambiguous. CDR1 MNHEY and CDR2 SMNVEV come from the germline V gene (reference sequence). Trimming stripped 2 bases from V and 5 bases from J, with 9 bases between. The CDR3 extends over 13 amino acids. The CDR3 nucleotides are TGTGCCAGCAGTTTAGGCAGGACTACTGAAGCTTTCTTT. It translates to CASSLGRTTEAFF.

The chain links TRBV7-2 to TRBJ1-1; tentatively, D is TRBD1 (5 bases). The CDR3 is 12 amino acids. The germline gives CDR1 SGHTA, CDR2 FQGNSA. V lost 11 bases to trimming and J lost 4 bases, with 14 bases between them. CDR3 in DNA: TGTGCCTGGGAAGGGGAGGGCACTGAAGCTTTCTTT. Encoded protein: CAWEGEGTEAFF.

This chain uses TRBV6-5 with TRBJ1-1, with D possibly being TRBD1 (6 bases). Trimming removed 8 bases from V and 3 bases from J, with 16 bases in between. This CDR3 has 14 amino acids. Germline-derived CDR1 and CDR2 are MNHEY and SVGAGI. CDR3 sequence reads: CASGYREGDTEAFF. The CDR3 nucleotides read TGTGCCAGCGGCTACAGGGAGGGCGACACTGAAGCTTTCTTT.

This chain joins TRBV9 and TRBJ1-1; 10 nucleotides align to TRBD1. Germline CDR1 SGDLS, CDR2 YYNGEE. The CDR3 is 14 amino acids. The V and J ends lost 4 bases and 5 bases, in that order; junction bases with no gene match: 5. The CDR3 sequence: CASSTGQGVTEAFF. In DNA form, the CDR3 reads TGTGCCAGCAGCACAGGACAGGGGGTAACTGAAGCTTTCTTT. Filled out from reference TRBV9 and TRBJ1-1, the complete variable domain reads DSGVTQTPKHLITATGQRVTLRCSPRSGDLSVYWYQQSLDQGLQFLIQYYNGEERAKGNILERFSAQQFPDLHSELNLSSLELGDSALYFCASSTGQGVTEAFFGQGTRLTVV.

The rearrangement uses TRBV19 and TRBJ2-7, with D maybe TRBD1 (5 bases). Germline CDR1 reads LNHDA; CDR2 reads SQIVND (reference sequence). This CDR3 is built from 15 residues. V lost 4 bases and J 4 bases, leaving 17 bases between the germline ends. The CDR3 spells CASSSGLGAQYEQYF. DNA for the CDR3: TGTGCCAGTAGTAGCGGCTTAGGGGCGCAGTACGAGCAGTACTTC.

V gene TRBV10-3 combines with J gene TRBJ1-4; 7 bases line up with TRBD1. Per germline, CDR1 ENHRY and CDR2 SYGVKD. The CDR3 length is 16 residues. The V segment lost 6 bases and the J segment 7 bases; nucleotides outside the gene matches: 14. The CDR3 DNA reads as TGTGCCATCAGCCGAGGAAGTGAAGGGGGCGGTGAAAAACTGTTTTTT. As protein: CAISRGSEGGGEKLFF.

This chain links TRBV12-3 or TRBV12-4 with TRBJ1-5; no definite D call. The V end was cut by 3 bases, the J end by 6 bases, with 9 bases between. The CDR3 contains 13 residues. CDR3 loop: CASSLSRTQPQHF. As DNA, the CDR3 is TGTGCCAGCAGTTTGAGCCGGACTCAGCCCCAGCATTTT.

The V gene is TRBV7-9, the J gene TRBJ2-7; no clear D. This CDR3 has 14 amino acids. Deletions cut 1 base from V and 2 bases from J, with 9 bases between. Per the germline V gene, CDR1 is SEHNR and CDR2 is FQNEAQ (reference sequence). The DNA for the CDR3 is TGTGCCAGCAGCTTAGAGAGCGTAGCCTACGAGCAGTACTTC. It encodes CASSLESVAYEQYF.

The table lists this clone with a count of one. The chain couples TRBV7-9 to TRBJ2-2; 12 positions match TRBD2. There are 17 residues in the CDR3. Germline V lookup: CDR1 SEHNR, CDR2 FQNEAQ (reference sequence). V was pared by 2 bases and J by 7 bases, with 8 bases of the junction left unmatched. CDR3 coding DNA: TGTGCCAGCAGCTTACCCCCGACTAGCGGGAGTGTCGGGGAGCTGTTTTTT. Its translation is CASSLPPTSGSVGELFF.

CDR3 DNA sequence: TGTGCCAGCAACCGACTCAGGGTCCATGAGCAGTTCTTC. Protein: CASNRLRVHEQFF. The rearrangement links TRBV6-5 to TRBJ2-1; tentative D call: TRBD1 (5 bases). CDR3 length: 13 residues. The germline V gene has CDR1 MNHEY and CDR2 SVGAGI. V lost 7 bases to trimming and J lost 8 bases, with 15 bases between them.

The chain has TRBV20-1 and TRBJ1-1, with D perhaps matching TRBD1 (5 bases). Per germline, CDR1 DFQATT and CDR2 SNEGSKA (reference sequence). This CDR3 contains 12 residues. Trimming removed 3 bases from V and 5 bases from J, with 10 bases in between. CDR3: CSASPGPTEAFF. CDR3 in DNA: TGCAGTGCTAGTCCGGGACCAACTGAAGCTTTCTTT.

The V call is TRBV3-1 (or the pseudogene TRBV3-2), the J call TRBJ2-7, with a possible D match to TRBD1 (5 bases). V lost 0 bases to trimming and J lost 2 bases, with 8 bases between them. The CDR3 spans 14 residues. In germline, CDR1 is LGHDT, CDR2 YNNKEL (reference sequence). DNA for the CDR3: TGTGCCAGCAGCCAAGAGGGCAGGGCCTACGAGCAGTACTTC. It encodes CASSQEGRAYEQYF.

The chain is built from TRBV6-6 and TRBJ2-5; TRBD2 might be the D (6 bases). This CDR3 spans 13 amino acids. Germline V gene sequence: CDR1 MNHNY, CDR2 SVGAGI (reference sequence). The ends were cut back, 4 bases at V and 4 bases at J, with 10 bases in the middle. CDR3 residues: CASSWGGRETQYF. CDR3 sequence (DNA): TGTGCCAGCAGTTGGGGAGGCCGAGAGACCCAGTACTTC.

The chain couples TRBV12-3 or TRBV12-4 to TRBJ2-7; no definite D call. Trimming took 4 bases from V and 4 from J, leaving 11 bases between them. This CDR3 is 13 amino acids long. CDR3 sequence: CASSSGRRYEQYF. The DNA for the CDR3 is TGTGCCAGCAGTTCTGGACGGAGATACGAGCAGTACTTC.

Turning to this clone: The same CDR3 can be traced to other DNA sequences in this sample. The chain couples TRBV5-5 to TRBJ2-7; a possible D gene is TRBD2 (6 bases). This CDR3 contains 15 residues. Germline assignment: CDR1 SGHKS and CDR2 YYEKEE (reference sequence). With 3 bases removed from V and 2 bases from J, the gap between germline ends came to 15 bases. The CDR3 nucleotides are TGTGCCAGCAGCTCTGGCGGGACGTTGACCTACGAGCAGTACTTC. Protein: CASSSGGTLTYEQYF.

The chain couples TRBV10-1 to TRBJ1-1; D gene uncertain. Trimming cost V 4 bases and J 1 base, with 10 bases left between them. The CDR3 loop spans 14 amino acids. Germline lookup yields CDR1 WNHNN and CDR2 SYGVQD (reference sequence). CDR3 bases: TGCGCCAGCAGTGCTCGCGGAGGGAACACTGAAGCTTTCTTT. It translates to CASSARGGNTEAFF.

The chain combines TRBV4-1 with TRBJ2-7; 8 nucleotides match TRBD2. J was trimmed by 7 bases and V by 0 bases; bases with no gene match: 14. This CDR3 region has 17 residues. Germline loops: CDR1 MGHRA, CDR2 YSYEKL. The DNA of the CDR3 is TGCGCCAGCAGCCAAGACTCTAGCGGGCAGGGCGTGGGAGAGCAGTACTTC. Encoded protein: CASSQDSSGQGVGEQYF.